Following are 25 T cell receptor beta chains from one sample sequenced in a study of cytomegalovirus exposure and HLA in healthy donors (TCRdb year 2017). The library came from the immunoSEQ multiplex PCR assay. TCRdb stores this immuneACCESS table with in-frame sequences only. Part of the clones is absent; in the studies checked, under half of the shortfall reflects unresolved V genes, and no reason is known for the rest. This sample gives about 240,000 clones in total; around nine tenths of them show up just once. The ten largest clones take up about 3% of the sample. Sequenced input: PBMCs. Receptor source: a man younger than 30 in good health and CMV-seronegative.

The chain links TRBV6-6 to TRBJ2-7, with TRBD1 matching 9 bases. The V gene's germline CDR1 is MNHNY and CDR2 SVGAGI (reference sequence). The J segment lost 4 bases and the V segment lost 2 bases, leaving 6 bases of the junction unmatched. This CDR3 is 15 amino acids long. CDR3 residues: CASSYDRDRVYEQYF. CDR3 in DNA: TGTGCCAGCAGTTACGATCGGGACAGGGTATACGAGCAGTACTTC.

This chain connects TRBV30 to TRBJ1-2; D unclear. The CDR3 is 15 amino acids. V lost 4 bases and J 0 bases, leaving 15 bases between the germline ends. Looked up from germline, CDR1 is GTSNPN and CDR2 is SVGIG (reference sequence). DNA for the CDR3: TGTGCCTGGAATCGGTTAGAAGCCCCTAACTATGGCTACACCTTC. Protein: CAWNRLEAPNYGYTF.

This chain uses TRBV19 with TRBJ1-2, with TRBD1 matching over 8 bases. The V gene's germline CDR1 is LNHDA and CDR2 SQIVND (reference sequence). V trimming: 4 bases; J trimming: 6 bases; junction bases outside the gene matches: 7. CDR3 length: 14 amino acids. Written as DNA, the CDR3 is TGTGCCAGTAGTAACGGACAGGGCTACAATGGCTACACCTTC. The encoded protein is CASSNGQGYNGYTF.

The rearrangement joins TRBV20-1 to TRBJ2-3, with D possibly matching TRBD2 (5 bases). Trimming pared 3 bases from V and 6 bases from J, leaving 7 bases between. Germline V lookup: CDR1 DFQATT, CDR2 SNEGSKA (reference sequence). The CDR3 extends over 11 amino acids. CDR3 coding DNA: TGCAGTGCTAGTCCTAGCGATACGCAGTATTTT. As protein: CSASPSDTQYF.

The gene calls are TRBV29-1 and TRBJ2-7, with 11 positions matching TRBD1. V lost 7 bases and J lost 3; bases outside the gene matches: 2. The CDR3 loop spans 12 amino acids. Germline V lookup: CDR1 SQVTM, CDR2 ANQGSEA. The CDR3 DNA follows: TGCAGCGCGGGACAGGGGGTCTACGAGCAGTACTTC. Residues: CSAGQGVYEQYF.

CDR3 DNA: TGTGCCAGCAGTGCGGGGGGCTCCTACGAGCAGTACTTC. Translating it yields CASSAGGSYEQYF. The chain has TRBV6-1 and TRBJ2-7; 7 bases are shared with TRBD2. This CDR3 region has 13 residues. With V trimmed by 4 bases and J by 0 bases, 0 bases remained unmatched. Germline V lookup: CDR1 MNHNS, CDR2 SASEGT.

This clone was seen a handful of times. The chain recombines TRBV19 with TRBJ1-6; 7 bases agree with TRBD1. There are 13 residues in the CDR3. Germline CDR1 LNHDA, CDR2 SQIVND (reference sequence). V was clipped by 7 bases and J by 6 bases; unmatched bases: 3. In DNA, the CDR3 is TGTGCCAGTACCGGGACAGCTAATTCACCCCTCCACTTT. The encoded protein is CASTGTANSPLHF.

The chain combines TRBV7-9 with TRBJ2-7, with a tentative D call TRBD1 (6 bases). Per the germline V gene, CDR1 is SEHNR and CDR2 is FQNEAQ (reference sequence). The V end was cut by 8 bases, the J end by 4 bases, with 6 bases between. This CDR3 contains 10 residues. The CDR3, as DNA: TGTGCCAGCGGACAGTACGAGCAGTACTTC. This sequence encodes CASGQYEQYF.

The gene calls are TRBV2 and TRBJ2-2; 8 nucleotides agree with TRBD1. CDR1 is SNHLY and CDR2 is FYNNEI in the germline V gene. This CDR3 spans 14 amino acids. J gave up 1 base and V 9 bases, and 4 bases lay outside the gene matches. Here the CDR3 DNA reads TGTGCCAGTTCCGGGACAGGGAACACCGGGGAGCTGTTTTTT. This sequence encodes CASSGTGNTGELFF.

This clone has a single count. The CDR3: CASSLSGGFEQYF. CDR3 nucleotides: TGTGCCAGCAGCTTAAGCGGGGGGTTTGAGCAGTACTTC. The chain is built from TRBV7-9 and TRBJ2-7, with 9 bases matching TRBD2. The V gene's germline CDR1 is SEHNR and CDR2 FQNEAQ (reference sequence). V gave up 2 bases and J gave up 7 bases; unmatched junction bases: 3. This CDR3 is 13 amino acids long. The full variable domain, rest sourced from reference TRBV7-9 and TRBJ2-7, is DTGVSQNPRHKITKRGQNVTFRCDPISEHNRLYWYRQTLGQGPEFLTYFQNEAQLEKSRLLSDRFSAERPKGSFSTLEIQRTEQGDSAMYLCASSLSGGFEQYFGPGTRLTVT.

The chain links TRBV9 to TRBJ2-5; the match to TRBD2 covers 8 bases. V shed 3 bases, J shed 5 bases, and the junction held 12 bases outside the gene matches. The germline V gene has CDR1 SGDLS and CDR2 YYNGEE. This CDR3 has 16 residues. The CDR3 spells CASSGGSGGSPETQYF. The CDR3 DNA sequence: TGTGCCAGCAGCGGAGGGTCGGGGGGGTCCCCCGAGACCCAGTACTTC.

CDR3 protein: CASSIAVSADTQYF. As DNA, the CDR3 is TGTGCCAGCAGCATAGCGGTTTCGGCAGATACGCAGTATTTT. The chain combines TRBV11-2 with TRBJ2-3, with TRBD2 as a possible D gene (6 bases). Germline CDR1 reads SGHAT; CDR2 reads FQNNGV. The CDR3 consists of 14 residues. V dropped 5 bases and J dropped 4 bases, with 13 bases sitting between them.

CDR3 region: CASSPGVTYEQYF. CDR3 bases: TGTGCCAGCAGTCCAGGGGTCACCTACGAGCAGTACTTC. The chain links TRBV27 to TRBJ2-7, with a weak D call TRBD1 (6 bases). Trimming stripped 5 bases from V and 2 bases from J, with 10 bases between. The CDR3 is 13 residues long. The germline gives CDR1 MNHEY, CDR2 SMNVEV (reference sequence).

The rearrangement links TRBV11-2 to TRBJ1-6, with unresolved D. CDR1 is SGHAT and CDR2 is FQNNGV in the germline V gene. CDR3 length: 16 residues. Trimming took off 4 bases at V and 9 bases at J, with 19 bases between the two ends. CDR3 loop: CASSSLKEPLGSPLHF. CDR3 nucleotides: TGTGCCAGCAGCTCACTAAAGGAGCCCCTTGGTTCACCCCTCCACTTT.

The J gene is TRBJ2-1, the V gene TRBV5-1, with a tentative D call TRBD2 (7 bases). The V and J ends lost 0 bases and 0 bases respectively, with 10 bases between them. This CDR3 has 16 residues. Germline CDR1 and CDR2: SGHRS and YFSETQ. The CDR3 DNA follows: TGCGCCAGCAGCTTGGTCGGGGGGCCCTCCTACAATGAGCAGTTCTTC. Translated, it gives CASSLVGGPSYNEQFF. Looking up the rest from reference TRBV5-1 and TRBJ2-1 gives the full variable domain: KAGVTQTPRYLIKTRGQQVTLSCSPISGHRSVSWYQQTPGQGLQFLFEYFSETQRNKGNFPGRFSGRQFSNSRSEMNVSTLELGDSALYLCASSLVGGPSYNEQFFGPGTRLTVL.

V is TRBV27 and J is TRBJ1-2; the match to TRBD1 covers 7 bases. J was trimmed by 2 bases and V by 7 bases; bases with no gene match: 10. Germline V gives CDR1 MNHEY, CDR2 SMNVEV (reference sequence). This CDR3 is built from 15 residues. The CDR3 loop reads CASKEEGASNYGYTF. CDR3 sequence (DNA): TGTGCCAGCAAGGAGGAGGGGGCGTCGAACTATGGCTACACCTTC.

Comment on this clone: This specimen includes other DNA sequences encoding the same CDR3. The chain employs TRBV19 and TRBJ2-5; TRBD2 might be the D (6 bases). V lost 5 bases and J lost 5, with 9 bases in between. CDR3 size: 12 residues. Germline V gives CDR1 LNHDA, CDR2 SQIVND (reference sequence). The CDR3, as DNA: TGTGCCAGTAGTTCGGGGAGGGAGACCCAGTACTTC. It is translated as CASSSGRETQYF.

The V and J genes are TRBV28 and TRBJ2-5; 9 bases are a match to TRBD2. The germline V gene has CDR1 MDHEN and CDR2 SYDVKM. The CDR3 loop spans 16 amino acids. Unmatched junction bases numbered 9, after V lost 6 bases and J lost 1 base. Here the CDR3 reads CASREGTSGFQETQYF. Here the CDR3 DNA reads TGTGCCAGCAGAGAGGGAACTAGCGGGTTCCAAGAGACCCAGTACTTC.

This chain links TRBV5-4 with TRBJ2-1, with TRBD2 identical over 14 bases. CDR3 length equals 15 residues. The germline gives CDR1 SGHNT, CDR2 YYREEE (reference sequence). V was pared by 4 bases and J by 9 bases, with 6 bases of the junction left unmatched. The CDR3: CASSRRLAGGIEQFF. DNA for the CDR3: TGTGCCAGCAGCCGAAGACTAGCGGGGGGGATTGAGCAGTTCTTC.

The chain links TRBV27 to TRBJ1-1, with unresolved D. Germline V lookup: CDR1 MNHEY, CDR2 SMNVEV (reference sequence). This CDR3 is built from 13 residues. The ends were cut back, 5 bases at V and 0 bases at J, with 7 bases in the middle. In nucleotides, the CDR3 is TGTGCCAGCAGTCCTCGGGTGAACACTGAAGCTTTCTTT. Translated: CASSPRVNTEAFF.

V and J are TRBV7-8 and TRBJ2-7, with 7 bases matching TRBD2. Germline V gives CDR1 SGHVS, CDR2 FQNEAQ. The CDR3 runs 16 residues. J lost 5 bases, V lost 3 bases, and 13 bases had no gene match. CDR3 in amino acids: CASSFVGTTHEDEQYF. CDR3 DNA sequence: TGTGCCAGCAGCTTCGTGGGGACTACCCACGAAGACGAGCAGTACTTC.

The chain links TRBV5-4 to TRBJ2-2; unclear D gene. Per the germline V gene, CDR1 is SGHNT and CDR2 is YYREEE (reference sequence). Trimming shortened V by 0 bases and J by 1 base, and 10 bases separated the two germline ends. This CDR3 comprises 16 residues. CDR3 amino acids: CASSLGLGMNTGELFF. DNA of the CDR3: TGTGCCAGCAGCTTGGGGCTAGGAATGAACACCGGGGAGCTGTTTTTT.

The chain carries TRBV4-2 and TRBJ2-7; D remains ambiguous. Germline V gene sequence: CDR1 LGHNA, CDR2 YNFKEQ. The V gene lost 0 bases and the J gene lost 7 bases, with 19 bases spanning the gap. This CDR3 has 16 amino acids. The CDR3 coding sequence is TGTGCCAGCAGCCAAGATCCCGGTCCAGGTCCTATTGAGCAGTACTTC. This sequence encodes CASSQDPGPGPIEQYF.

This chain joins TRBV28 and TRBJ2-7, with D maybe TRBD2 (5 bases). V gave up 3 bases and J gave up 0 bases, with 12 bases separating them. In germline, CDR1 is MDHEN, CDR2 SYDVKM. The CDR3 totals 15 residues. CDR3 loop: CASSFGGLFSYEQYF. DNA for the CDR3: TGTGCCAGCAGTTTTGGCGGGTTGTTCTCCTACGAGCAGTACTTC.

CDR3 nucleotide sequence: TGTGCCAGCAGCTCCTCCGGGACAGACAATCAGCCCCAGCATTTT. It codes for CASSSSGTDNQPQHF. The chain employs TRBV7-2 and TRBJ1-5, with 7 bases fitting TRBD1. The germline CDR1 and CDR2 sequences are SGHTA and FQGNSA. The CDR3 extends over 15 amino acids. V was clipped by 4 bases and J by 3 bases; unmatched bases: 6.